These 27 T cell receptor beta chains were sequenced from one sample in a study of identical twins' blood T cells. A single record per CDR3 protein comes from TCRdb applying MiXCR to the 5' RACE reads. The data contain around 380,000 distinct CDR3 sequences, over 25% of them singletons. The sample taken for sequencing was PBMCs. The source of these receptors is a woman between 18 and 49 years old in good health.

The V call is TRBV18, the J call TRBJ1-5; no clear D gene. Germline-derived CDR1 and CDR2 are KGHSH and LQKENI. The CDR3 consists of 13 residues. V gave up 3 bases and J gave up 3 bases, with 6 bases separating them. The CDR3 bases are TGTGCCAGCTCACCGGAAAACAATCAGCCCCAGCATTTT. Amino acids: CASSPENNQPQHF. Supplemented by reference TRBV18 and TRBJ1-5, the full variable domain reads NAGVMQNPRHLVRRRGQEARLRCSPMKGHSHVYWYRQLPEEGLKFMVYLQKENIIDESGMPKERFSAEFPKEGPSILRIQQVVRGDSAAYFCASSPENNQPQHFGDGTRLSIL.

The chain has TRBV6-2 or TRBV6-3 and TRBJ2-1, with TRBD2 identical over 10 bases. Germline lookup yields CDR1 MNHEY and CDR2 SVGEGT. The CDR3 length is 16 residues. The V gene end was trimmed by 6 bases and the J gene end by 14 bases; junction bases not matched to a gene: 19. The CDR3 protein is CASSTPTSGTSLKEFF. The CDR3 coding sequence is TGTGCCAGCAGCACCCCCACTAGCGGGACCTCCCTTAAAGAGTTCTTC.

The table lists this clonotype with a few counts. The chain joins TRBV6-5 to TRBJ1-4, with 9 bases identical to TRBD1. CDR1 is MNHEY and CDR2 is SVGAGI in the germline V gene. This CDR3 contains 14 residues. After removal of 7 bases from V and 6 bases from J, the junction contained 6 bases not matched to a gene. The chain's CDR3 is CASKRQGGDEKLFF. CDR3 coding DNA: TGTGCCAGCAAACGACAGGGGGGAGATGAAAAACTGTTTTTT.

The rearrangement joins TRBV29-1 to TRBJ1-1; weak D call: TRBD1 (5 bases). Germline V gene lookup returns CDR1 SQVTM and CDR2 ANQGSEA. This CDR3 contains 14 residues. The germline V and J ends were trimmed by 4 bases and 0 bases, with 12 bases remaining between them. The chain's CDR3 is CSVGSGHVNTEAFF. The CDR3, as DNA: TGCAGCGTTGGATCGGGGCATGTGAACACTGAAGCTTTCTTT.

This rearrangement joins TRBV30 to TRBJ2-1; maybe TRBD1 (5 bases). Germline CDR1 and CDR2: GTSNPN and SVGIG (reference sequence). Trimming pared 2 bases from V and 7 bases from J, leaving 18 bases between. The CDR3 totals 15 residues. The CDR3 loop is CAWSIFVGPRNEQFF. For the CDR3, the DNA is TGTGCCTGGAGTATATTCGTGGGGCCAAGAAATGAGCAGTTCTTC.

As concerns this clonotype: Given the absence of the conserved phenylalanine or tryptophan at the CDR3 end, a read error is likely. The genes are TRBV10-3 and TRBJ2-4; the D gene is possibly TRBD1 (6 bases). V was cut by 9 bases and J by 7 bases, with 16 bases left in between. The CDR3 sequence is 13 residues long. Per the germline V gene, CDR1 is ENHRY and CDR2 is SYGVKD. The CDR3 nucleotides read TGTGCCATACTTGACAGGCCGAGGAACATTCAGTACCTC. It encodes CAILDRPRNIQYL.

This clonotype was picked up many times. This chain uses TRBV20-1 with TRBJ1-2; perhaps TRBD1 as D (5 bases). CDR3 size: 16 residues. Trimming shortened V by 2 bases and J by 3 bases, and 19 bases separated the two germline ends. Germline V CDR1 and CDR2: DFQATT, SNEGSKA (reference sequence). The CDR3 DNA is TGCAGTGCTAGAAACCAACAATGGGCCAGGGACTATGGCTACACCTTC. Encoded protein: CSARNQQWARDYGYTF.

This CDR3 is CASSDRVRDTQYF. CDR3 in DNA: TGTGCCAGCAGTGATAGGGTTCGGGATACGCAGTATTTT. The V gene is TRBV2, the J gene TRBJ2-3; D unclear. Trimming stripped 3 bases from V and 6 bases from J, with 10 bases between. The CDR3 has 13 residues. The germline gives CDR1 SNHLY, CDR2 FYNNEI.

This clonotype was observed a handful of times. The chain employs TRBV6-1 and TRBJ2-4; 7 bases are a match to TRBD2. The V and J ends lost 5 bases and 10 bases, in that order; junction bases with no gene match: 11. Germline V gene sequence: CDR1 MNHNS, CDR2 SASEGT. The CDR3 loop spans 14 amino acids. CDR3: CASSFGLESLIQYF. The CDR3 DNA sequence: TGTGCCAGCAGTTTCGGACTAGAATCGTTAATTCAGTACTTC.

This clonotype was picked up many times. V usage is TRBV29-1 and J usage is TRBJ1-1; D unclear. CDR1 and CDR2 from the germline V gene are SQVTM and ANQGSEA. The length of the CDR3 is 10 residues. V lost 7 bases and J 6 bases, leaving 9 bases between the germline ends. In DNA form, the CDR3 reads TGCAGCGCCCTCCCCGCTGAAGCTTTCTTT. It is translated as CSALPAEAFF.

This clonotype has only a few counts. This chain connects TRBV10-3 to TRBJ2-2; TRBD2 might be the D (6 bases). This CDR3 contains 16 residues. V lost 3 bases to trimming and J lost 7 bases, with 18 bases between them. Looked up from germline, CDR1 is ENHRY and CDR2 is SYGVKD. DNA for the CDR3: TGTGCCATCAGTGAAAGGGGACTCCCCTCGAACGGGGAGCTGTTTTTT. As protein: CAISERGLPSNGELFF.

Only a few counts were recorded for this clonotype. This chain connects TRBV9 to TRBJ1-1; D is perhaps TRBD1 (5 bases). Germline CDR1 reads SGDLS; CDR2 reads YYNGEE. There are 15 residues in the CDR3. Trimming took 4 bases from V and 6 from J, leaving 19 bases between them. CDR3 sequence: CASSPGDVLDAEAFF. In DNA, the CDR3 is TGTGCCAGCAGCCCTGGGGACGTCTTGGACGCTGAAGCTTTCTTT. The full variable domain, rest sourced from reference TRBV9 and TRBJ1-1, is DSGVTQTPKHLITATGQRVTLRCSPRSGDLSVYWYQQSLDQGLQFLIQYYNGEERAKGNILERFSAQQFPDLHSELNLSSLELGDSALYFCASSPGDVLDAEAFFGQGTRLTVV.

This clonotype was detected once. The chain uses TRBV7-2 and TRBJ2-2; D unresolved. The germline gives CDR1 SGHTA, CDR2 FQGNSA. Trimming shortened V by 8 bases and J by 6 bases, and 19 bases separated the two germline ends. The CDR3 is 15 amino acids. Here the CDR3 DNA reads TGTGCCAGCGGCCGAAACAGTCAGGCATCCGGGGAGCTGTTTTTT. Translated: CASGRNSQASGELFF.

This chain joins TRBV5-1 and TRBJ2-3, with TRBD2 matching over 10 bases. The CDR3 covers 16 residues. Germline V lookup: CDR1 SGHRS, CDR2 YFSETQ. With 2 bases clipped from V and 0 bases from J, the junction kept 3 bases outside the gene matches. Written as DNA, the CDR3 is TGCGCCAGCAGCTTACTAGCGGGAATAAGCACAGATACGCAGTATTTT. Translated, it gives CASSLLAGISTDTQYF.

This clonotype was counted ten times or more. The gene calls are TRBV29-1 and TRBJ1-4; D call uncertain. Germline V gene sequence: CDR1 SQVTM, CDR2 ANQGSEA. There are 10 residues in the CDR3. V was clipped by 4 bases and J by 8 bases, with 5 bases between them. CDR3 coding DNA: TGCAGCGTTGCAAGGGAAAAACTGTTTTTT. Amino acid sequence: CSVAREKLFF.

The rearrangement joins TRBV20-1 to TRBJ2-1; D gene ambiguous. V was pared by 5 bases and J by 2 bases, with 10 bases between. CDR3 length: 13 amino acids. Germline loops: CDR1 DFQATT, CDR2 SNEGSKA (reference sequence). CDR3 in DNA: TGCAGTGCTGGCCCCCACGCCTACAATGAGCAGTTCTTC. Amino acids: CSAGPHAYNEQFF.

The CDR3 protein is CASSASISSGLEQFF. CDR3 sequence (DNA): TGTGCCAGCAGCGCATCGATTAGTAGCGGCCTTGAGCAGTTCTTC. The V call is TRBV7-2, the J call TRBJ2-1; maybe TRBD2 (6 bases). Germline V gene data show CDR1 as SGHTA and CDR2 as FQGNSA. CDR3 length equals 15 residues. The germline V and J ends were trimmed by 5 bases and 9 bases, with 20 bases remaining between them.

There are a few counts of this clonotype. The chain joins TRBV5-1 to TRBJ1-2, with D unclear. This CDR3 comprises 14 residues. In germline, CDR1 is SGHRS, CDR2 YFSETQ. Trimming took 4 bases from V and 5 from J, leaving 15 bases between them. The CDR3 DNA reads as TGCGCCAGCAGCCAAGAACGGCCTACTTATGGCTACACCTTC. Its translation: CASSQERPTYGYTF.

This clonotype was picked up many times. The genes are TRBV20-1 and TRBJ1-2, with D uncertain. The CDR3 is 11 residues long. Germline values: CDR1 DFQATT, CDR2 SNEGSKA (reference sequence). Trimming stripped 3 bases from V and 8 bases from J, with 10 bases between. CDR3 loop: CSASNSGGYTF. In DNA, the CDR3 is TGCAGTGCTAGCAACTCCGGAGGCTACACCTTC.

The CDR3 is CASRGETNEKLFF. CDR3 bases: TGCGCCAGCAGGGGTGAAACTAATGAAAAACTGTTTTTT. J is TRBJ1-4 and V is TRBV4-1; no definite D call. Trimming took off 6 bases at V and 1 base at J, with 6 bases between the two ends. Germline V gene data show CDR1 as MGHRA and CDR2 as YSYEKL. The CDR3 is made up of 13 amino acids.

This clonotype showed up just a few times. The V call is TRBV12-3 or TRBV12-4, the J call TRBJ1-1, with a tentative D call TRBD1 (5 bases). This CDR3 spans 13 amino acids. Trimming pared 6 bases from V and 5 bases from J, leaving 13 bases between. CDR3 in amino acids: CASRRQLQTEAFF. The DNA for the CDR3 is TGTGCCAGCAGACGACAGTTACAGACTGAAGCTTTCTTT.

The CDR3 sequence: CASSLEASGASYNEQFF. The CDR3 DNA follows: TGTGCCAGCAGCTTAGAAGCATCTGGCGCCTCCTACAATGAGCAGTTCTTC. The chain has TRBV7-2 and TRBJ2-1; D gene uncertain. The CDR3 totals 17 residues. The germline V gene encodes CDR1 SGHTA and CDR2 FQGNSA. V lost 1 base and J 0 bases, leaving 13 bases between the germline ends.

As DNA, the CDR3 is TGTGCCAGCAGAAACAGGAGAGTTAACACTGAAGCTTTCTTT. The encoded protein is CASRNRRVNTEAFF. The chain employs TRBV6-2 or TRBV6-3 and TRBJ1-1; maybe TRBD1 (5 bases). This CDR3 comprises 14 residues. V was clipped by 6 bases and J by 2 bases, with 13 bases between them. Per the germline V gene, CDR1 is MNHEY and CDR2 is SVGEGT.

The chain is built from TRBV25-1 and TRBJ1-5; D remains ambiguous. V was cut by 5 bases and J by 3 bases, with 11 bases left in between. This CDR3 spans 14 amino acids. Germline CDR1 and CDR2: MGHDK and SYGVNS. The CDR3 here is CASSQVTDNQPQHF. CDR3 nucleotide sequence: TGTGCCAGCAGTCAAGTTACAGACAATCAGCCCCAGCATTTT.

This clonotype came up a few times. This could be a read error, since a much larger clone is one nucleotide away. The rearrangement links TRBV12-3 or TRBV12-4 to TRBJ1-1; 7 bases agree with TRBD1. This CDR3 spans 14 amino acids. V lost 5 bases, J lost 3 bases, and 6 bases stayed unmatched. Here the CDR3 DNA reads TGTGCCAGCAGTCCCGGGACAGCGTACACTGAAGCTTTCTTT. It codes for CASSPGTAYTEAFF.

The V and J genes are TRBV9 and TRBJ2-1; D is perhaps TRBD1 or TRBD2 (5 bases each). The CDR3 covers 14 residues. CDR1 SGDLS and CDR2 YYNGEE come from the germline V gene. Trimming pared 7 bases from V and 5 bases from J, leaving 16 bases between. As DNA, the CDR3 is TGTGCCAGCTCCTCCGGGACCTCAAACAATGAGCAGTTCTTC. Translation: CASSSGTSNNEQFF. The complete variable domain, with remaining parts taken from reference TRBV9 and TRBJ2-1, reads DSGVTQTPKHLITATGQRVTLRCSPRSGDLSVYWYQQSLDQGLQFLIQYYNGEERAKGNILERFSAQQFPDLHSELNLSSLELGDSALYFCASSSGTSNNEQFFGPGTRLTVL.

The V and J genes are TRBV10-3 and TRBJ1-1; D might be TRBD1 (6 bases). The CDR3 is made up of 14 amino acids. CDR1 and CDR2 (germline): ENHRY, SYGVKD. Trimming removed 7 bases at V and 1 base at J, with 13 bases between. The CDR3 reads CAIMKAGQNTEAFF. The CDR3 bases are TGTGCCATCATGAAGGCGGGACAGAACACTGAAGCTTTCTTT.